The present entry profiles one T cell receptor beta chain with its context. TCRdb keeps only in-frame clones here, not all; method: immunoSEQ multiplex PCR. In the table there are roughly 40,000 clones, roughly 88% of which are singletons. The germline CDR1 and CDR2 sequences are SQVTM and ANQGSEA. The CDR3 covers 13 residues. The V segment lost 4 bases and the J segment 5 bases; nucleotides outside the gene matches: 2. This entry is derived from a study of blood T cell repertoires in COVID-19. Overall study: Samples of COVID-19 (acute and convalescent) were obtained from the United States, Italy and Spain.

This sequence joins TRBV29-1 and TRBJ1-5; 10 bases align to TRBD1. Material: peripheral blood. The TCR comes from a woman older than 75 with acute or convalescent COVID-19. The CDR3 bases are TGCAGCGTTGGTGGGACAGGGGATCAGCCCCAGCATTTT. Its protein product is CSVGGTGDQPQHF.